Described below is a single T cell receptor (beta chain) sequence and its context. There is no known antigen for this receptor. Base qualities are missing; no much larger clone stands one base away. This sample is drawn from a study of preoperative IRX-2 immunotherapy in early breast cancer (dated 2019 in TCRdb). Libraries were prepared through the immunoSEQ multiplex PCR assay. What TCRdb holds here is the immuneACCESS table cut down to in-frame rearrangements. Part of the clones is not present; checked against another copy, under half of the missing clones reflect an unresolved V gene, and the others are unexplained. Recorded for this sample are about 24,000 clones; 70% to 90% of them occurred a single time. Of the sample, less than 35% is held by the ten largest clones. V loses 0 bases, J loses 2 bases, and the germline ends lie 12 bases apart. The cysteine opens and the phenylalanine closes a CDR3 of 15 amino acids. Solely the CDR3 DNA is kept, with 45 bases framed from the first base. CDR1 SGDLS and CDR2 YYNGEE were looked up in the germline V gene.

Interpreted using the paper, the treatment or condition label stands for: preoperative locoregional IRX-2 cytokine immunotherapy. The samples were obtained from a phase Ib study in which preoperative, locoregional IRX-2 cytokine immunotherapy intended to prime immune responses was tested. The donors were early-stage breast cancer patients who were given IRX-2 prior to surgery. Recombination connected TRBV9 to TRBJ2-7, with a tentative D gene TRBD2 over 6 matching bases. The specimen was tumor tissue, collected after IRX-2 immunotherapy. This TCR came from a human donor with breast cancer. Here the CDR3 is given as CASSVGGEFTYEQYF. The DNA sequence is TGTGCCAGCAGCGTAGGCGGGGAATTCACCTACGAGCAGTACTTC.